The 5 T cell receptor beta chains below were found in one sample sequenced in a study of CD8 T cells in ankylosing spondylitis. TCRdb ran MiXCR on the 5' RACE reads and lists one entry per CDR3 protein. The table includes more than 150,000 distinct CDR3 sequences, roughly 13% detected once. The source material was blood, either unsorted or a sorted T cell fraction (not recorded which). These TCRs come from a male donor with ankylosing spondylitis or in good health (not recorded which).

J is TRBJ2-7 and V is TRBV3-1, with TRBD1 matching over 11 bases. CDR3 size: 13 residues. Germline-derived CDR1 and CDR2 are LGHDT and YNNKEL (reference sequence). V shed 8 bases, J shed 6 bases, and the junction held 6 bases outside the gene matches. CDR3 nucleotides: TGTGCCAGCGGCCCGGGACAGGGGGTCGAGCAGTACTTC. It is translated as CASGPGQGVEQYF.

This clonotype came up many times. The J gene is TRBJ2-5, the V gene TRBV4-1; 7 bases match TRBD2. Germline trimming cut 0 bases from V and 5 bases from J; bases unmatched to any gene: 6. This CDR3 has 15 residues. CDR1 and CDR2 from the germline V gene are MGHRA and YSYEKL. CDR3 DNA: TGCGCCAGCAGCCAAGATTCAGCGGGGTGGGAGACCCAGTACTTC. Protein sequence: CASSQDSAGWETQYF.

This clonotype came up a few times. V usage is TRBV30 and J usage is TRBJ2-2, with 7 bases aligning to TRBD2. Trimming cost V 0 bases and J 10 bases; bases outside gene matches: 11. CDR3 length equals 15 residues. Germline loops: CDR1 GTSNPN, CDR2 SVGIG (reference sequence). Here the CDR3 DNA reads TGTGCCTGGAGTGTGGGGTCGGGGGGAGGAGAGGAGCTGTTTTTT. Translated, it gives CAWSVGSGGGEELFF.

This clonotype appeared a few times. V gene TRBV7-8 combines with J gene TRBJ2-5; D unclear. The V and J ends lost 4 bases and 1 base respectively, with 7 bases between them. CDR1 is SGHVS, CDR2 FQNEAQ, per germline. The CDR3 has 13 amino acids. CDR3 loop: CASSSRTQETQYF. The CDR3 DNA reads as TGTGCCAGCAGCTCCAGGACCCAAGAGACCCAGTACTTC.

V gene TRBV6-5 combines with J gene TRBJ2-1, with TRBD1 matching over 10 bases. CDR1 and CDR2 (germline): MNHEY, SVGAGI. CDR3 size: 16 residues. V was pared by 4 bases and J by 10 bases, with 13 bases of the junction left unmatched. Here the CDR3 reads CASSLHEGQGLWEQFF. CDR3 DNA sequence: TGTGCCAGCAGTTTACACGAGGGACAGGGGCTGTGGGAGCAGTTCTTC.